Reported below is one TCR beta chain. Antigen specificity is unknown. Germline V gene lookup returns CDR1 MNHEY and CDR2 SVGAGI. CDR3 size: 15 residues. V lost 6 bases, J lost 2 bases, and 11 bases lay in between. Treatment noted: around 19 received Ad26.COV2.S at low or high dose, single or two shots; several received placebo; per-sample allocation not given. Sampling took place 63 days after the first vaccine or placebo injection. This specimen comes from a study of Ad26.COV2.S vaccination and SARS-CoV-2 variants. Study in general: Ad26.COV2.S given intramuscularly, once or twice 56 days apart.

Measured with immunoSEQ multiplex PCR; TCRdb has only the in-frame clones, and not every one. The table lists about 320,000 clones, around 90% of them singletons. Study-wide findings and caveats: From the TCR breadth and depth analyses, total T cell responses may have been underestimated.

Sequenced here: peripheral blood, sampled in a trial of Ad26.COV2.S vaccine versus placebo. The gene calls are TRBV6-5 and TRBJ1-6; tentatively, D is TRBD1 (5 bases). The origin of this receptor is a person between 18 and 65 years old who received the Ad26.COV2.S COVID-19 vaccine or a placebo. CDR3 DNA: TGTGCCAGCAGCTCGATGGGGGCCTATAATTCACCCCTCCACTTT. Translated: CASSSMGAYNSPLHF.